These T cell receptor beta chains were read from a single sample in a study of siplizumab effects on memory and regulatory T cells. Clones were sequenced by immunoSEQ multiplex PCR, and TCRdb holds only the in-frame ones, with some missing. The sample includes around 83,000 clones, approximately 90% seen only once; the top ten take 15%. Material for sequencing was CD4+ T cells sorted from blood. These receptors were collected from a human donor in good health. Both conserved end residues are part of each CDR3. A D gene is named only where the DNA matches it firmly.

V,length,J,D,DNA,CDR3
TRBV6-1,15,TRBJ2-6,-,TGTGCCAGCAGGGACACCTTCTCTGGGGCCAACGTCCTGACTTTC,CASRDTFSGANVLTF
TRBV12-5,20,TRBJ2-1,TRBD1,TGTGCTAGTGGTTTGGTACCCCTCGGACAGGCGGAGAGGGTATACAATGAGCAGTTCTTC,CASGLVPLGQAERVYNEQFF
TRBV6-5,13,TRBJ1-2,-,TGTGCCAGCAGTTACACGGGGAACTATGGCTACACCTTC,CASSYTGNYGYTF
TRBV19,15,TRBJ2-7,TRBD2,TGTGCCAGTAGCCCAAGGTCGGGAGGGGGATACGAGCAGTACTTC,CASSPRSGGGYEQYF
TRBV9,15,TRBJ2-3,TRBD2,TGTGCCAGCACCCCGACTAGCGGGGGCACAGATACGCAGTATTTT,CASTPTSGGTDTQYF
TRBV19,16,TRBJ2-3,-,TGTGCCAGTAGTATCCAGCCTAGCCTCCTCACAGATACGCAGTATTTT,CASSIQPSLLTDTQYF
TRBV30,15,TRBJ2-2,-,TGTGCCTGGGGCGCCCGCGGAGGGGTGATCGGGGAGCTGTTTTTT,CAWGARGGVIGELFF
TRBV29-1,12,TRBJ1-1,-,TGCAGCTCGTTAGAGGGGTTCTCTGAAGCTTTCTTT,CSSLEGFSEAFF
TRBV5-4,15,TRBJ2-3,TRBD2,TGTGCCAGCAGCTTGACTAGCGGGATATCAGATACGCAGTATTTT,CASSLTSGISDTQYF
TRBV6-4,14,TRBJ2-4,TRBD1,TGTGCCAGCAGTGACAGGACAGGGGGTGGCATTCAGTACTTC,CASSDRTGGGIQYF
TRBV7-3,16,TRBJ2-2,-,TGTGCCAGCAGCCCTCAGAGGCCAGCGAACACCGGGGAGCTGTTTTTT,CASSPQRPANTGELFF
TRBV5-1,15,TRBJ2-1,TRBD2,TGCGCCAGCAGCTCACTAGCGGGAGTTACCAATGAGCAGTTCTTC,CASSSLAGVTNEQFF
TRBV11-1,13,TRBJ2-2,-,TGTGCCAGCAGCTTAGTAGGGTCCGGGGAGCTGTTTTTT,CASSLVGSGELFF
TRBV5-1,15,TRBJ2-5,TRBD1,TGCGCCAGCACCATAAGAACAGGGGGGCGAGAGACCCAGTACTTC,CASTIRTGGRETQYF